This TCR beta chain was observed in a study of shared clonotypes between healthy human individuals. At a deep level, the assay was run. Sequencing used immunoSEQ multiplex PCR; TCRdb keeps in-frame clones, though not all of them. The data hold 2 million to 2.5 million clones, with approximately 94% observed a single time. This CDR3 contains 15 residues. CDR1 is SNHLY and CDR2 is FYNNEI in the germline V gene. The V end lost 2 bases, the J end lost 2 bases, and 10 bases lay between the germline ends. Sequencing used naive CD4+ T cells sorted from blood. The subset denotes: CD45RA+ positively selected. The genes are TRBV2 and TRBJ1-3, with D maybe TRBD1 (6 bases). This receptor was identified in a young man in good health. The CDR3 nucleotides read TGTGCCAGCAGTGAACTGGGGGCGGCTGGAAACACCATATATTTT. It encodes CASSELGAAGNTIYF. The entire variable domain, with the rest obtained from reference TRBV2 and TRBJ1-3, is as follows: EPEVTQTPSHQVTQMGQEVILRCVPISNHLYFYWYRQILGQKVEFLVSFYNNEISEKSEIFDDQFSVERPDGSNFTLKIRSTKLEDSAMYFCASSELGAAGNTIYFGEGSWLTVV.